These 32 T cell receptor beta chains originate from one sample sequenced in a study of siplizumab effects on memory and regulatory T cells. The repertoire was sequenced with immunoSEQ multiplex PCR; TCRdb's copy has only in-frame clones and lacks some. The sample contains roughly 68,000 clones, around four fifths of which appear only once. What was sequenced was memory CD4+ T cells sorted from blood. All receptors come from a human donor in good health.

This clone was detected only once. The chain recombines TRBV19 with TRBJ2-1; D is unresolved. Germline-derived CDR1 and CDR2 are LNHDA and SQIVND (reference sequence). Trimming stripped 2 bases from V and 9 bases from J, with 14 bases between. This CDR3 is built from 14 residues. In DNA form, the CDR3 reads TGTGCCAGTAGTATACCGGGTGGGCTCGGTGAGCAGTTCTTC. This encodes CASSIPGGLGEQFF.

The chain couples TRBV7-9 to TRBJ1-2; a possible D gene is TRBD1 (5 bases). The CDR3 runs to 14 residues. The V gene's germline CDR1 is SEHNR and CDR2 FQNEAQ (reference sequence). The ends were cut back, 1 base at V and 3 bases at J, with 9 bases in the middle. This CDR3 is CASSLDGGYYGYTF. CDR3 DNA: TGTGCCAGCAGCTTAGATGGGGGGTACTATGGCTACACCTTC.

The chain couples TRBV11-2 to TRBJ1-1; TRBD1 is a possible D gene (5 bases). Trimming cost V 6 bases and J 3 bases, with 11 bases left between them. This CDR3 region has 13 residues. Germline V CDR1 and CDR2: SGHAT, FQNNGV. CDR3 protein: CASRQGADTEAFF. DNA of the CDR3: TGTGCCAGCAGACAAGGGGCAGACACTGAAGCTTTCTTT.

The chain carries TRBV6-5 and TRBJ2-5, with 9 bases lining up with TRBD2. The CDR3 is made up of 14 amino acids. J gave up 4 bases and V 6 bases, and 6 bases lay outside the gene matches. Germline V gives CDR1 MNHEY, CDR2 SVGAGI. The CDR3 region has the DNA TGTGCCAGCAGGGTGGGACTAGCCCCAGAGACCCAGTACTTC. It translates to CASRVGLAPETQYF.

The gene calls are TRBV19 and TRBJ2-2; D unresolved. V was trimmed by 8 bases and J by 4 bases, leaving 5 bases between them. CDR1 LNHDA and CDR2 SQIVND come from the germline V gene (reference sequence). The CDR3 spans 11 residues. CDR3 amino acids: CASASTGELFF. The CDR3 nucleotides read TGTGCCAGTGCTAGCACCGGGGAGCTGTTTTTT.

DNA for the CDR3: TGTGCCAGCAGGGGGCAGGGGGCCTTCAATCAGCCCCAGCATTTT. Its translation: CASRGQGAFNQPQHF. This rearrangement joins TRBV28 to TRBJ1-5; TRBD1 matches at 8 bases. Trimming took 6 bases from V and 3 from J; bases not matched to a gene: 7. CDR1 MDHEN and CDR2 SYDVKM come from the germline V gene. The CDR3 length is 15 residues.

This clone was observed once. The rearrangement uses TRBV19 and TRBJ2-2, with D possibly TRBD2 on 6 matching bases. V lost 3 bases, J lost 0 bases, and 11 bases lay in between. The CDR3 is made up of 16 amino acids. Germline loops: CDR1 LNHDA, CDR2 SQIVND (reference sequence). CDR3 region: CASSMLGGSNTGELFF. The CDR3 DNA follows: TGTGCCAGTAGTATGTTGGGGGGATCGAACACCGGGGAGCTGTTTTTT.

The chain joins TRBV19 to TRBJ1-5; 10 bases map to TRBD1. The J segment lost 2 bases and the V segment lost 3 bases, leaving 7 bases of the junction unmatched. CDR1 LNHDA and CDR2 SQIVND come from the germline V gene (reference sequence). This CDR3 spans 17 amino acids. CDR3 sequence: CASSMRQGADGNQPQHF. CDR3 bases: TGTGCCAGTAGTATGAGACAGGGGGCAGACGGCAATCAGCCCCAGCATTTT.

This clone has only one observation. This chain uses TRBV2 with TRBJ2-1, with D possibly being TRBD1 (6 bases). This CDR3 region has 14 residues. Germline V lookup: CDR1 SNHLY, CDR2 FYNNEI. V lost 4 bases and J 3 bases, leaving 10 bases between the germline ends. DNA for the CDR3: TGTGCCAGCAGTGCAGGGGAACTCTACAATGAGCAGTTCTTC. It specifies CASSAGELYNEQFF.

This chain links TRBV27 with TRBJ2-7; 8 bases line up with TRBD1. The germline V gene encodes CDR1 MNHEY and CDR2 SMNVEV (reference sequence). V shed 6 bases, J shed 6 bases, and the junction held 4 bases outside the gene matches. The CDR3 totals 12 residues. CDR3 nucleotide sequence: TGTGCCAGCAGGGACAGGGACTTCGAGCAGTACTTC. Amino acid sequence: CASRDRDFEQYF.

This chain links TRBV16 with TRBJ2-2; D gene uncertain. The germline V and J ends were trimmed by 2 bases and 5 bases, with 9 bases remaining between them. Germline CDR1 KGHSY, CDR2 FQNENV. The CDR3 extends over 14 amino acids. CDR3 coding DNA: TGTGCCAGCAGCCAAGGGCTTCGAACCGGGGAGCTGTTTTTT. The encoded protein is CASSQGLRTGELFF.

This clone appeared a few times. The chain combines TRBV6-1 with TRBJ1-1, with D possibly TRBD1 on 6 matching bases. There are 14 residues in the CDR3. CDR1 is MNHNS and CDR2 is SASEGT in the germline V gene. Trimming pared 2 bases from V and 8 bases from J, leaving 15 bases between. CDR3 residues: CASSERLGGLEAFF. CDR3 sequence (DNA): TGTGCCAGCAGTGAACGGCTGGGGGGCCTGGAAGCTTTCTTT.

The chain couples TRBV19 to TRBJ2-2; D not resolved. Trimming took off 5 bases at V and 6 bases at J, with 7 bases between the two ends. There are 12 residues in the CDR3. The germline V gene encodes CDR1 LNHDA and CDR2 SQIVND (reference sequence). CDR3 DNA sequence: TGTGCCAGTAGTGTCTTGGCCGGGGAGCTGTTTTTT. Translated: CASSVLAGELFF.

The chain recombines TRBV27 with TRBJ1-1; D gene uncertain. V was cut by 5 bases and J by 8 bases, with 18 bases left in between. Germline V CDR1 and CDR2: MNHEY, SMNVEV (reference sequence). CDR3 length: 14 amino acids. The CDR3 coding sequence is TGTGCCAGCAGTCCCCACTCTGGCTTGCCAGAAGCTTTCTTT. Its translation: CASSPHSGLPEAFF.

In regard to this clone: In the same sample, other DNA sequences code for this CDR3. The rearrangement links TRBV18 to TRBJ1-1; no firm D call. Trimming cost V 0 bases and J 2 bases, with 10 bases left between them. Germline V gene sequence: CDR1 KGHSH, CDR2 LQKENI. The CDR3 has 15 amino acids. CDR3 region: CASSPPAGVNTEAFF. The CDR3 coding sequence is TGTGCCAGCTCACCACCAGCGGGTGTTAACACTGAAGCTTTCTTT.

The chain has TRBV7-2 and TRBJ2-1; TRBD2 agrees at 10 bases. CDR3 size: 16 residues. The germline CDR1 and CDR2 sequences are SGHTA and FQGNSA. Trimming cost V 4 bases and J 0 bases; bases outside gene matches: 3. This CDR3 is CASSWTSGSSYNEQFF. CDR3 nucleotides: TGTGCCAGCAGCTGGACTAGCGGTAGCTCCTACAATGAGCAGTTCTTC.

The CDR3 DNA sequence: TGTGCCAGCAGCGTCTCTGCAACCCGGGCCGGGGAGCTGTTTTTT. As protein: CASSVSATRAGELFF. The rearrangement links TRBV9 to TRBJ2-2; D is undetermined. The CDR3 covers 15 residues. Trimming took off 2 bases at V and 6 bases at J, with 14 bases between the two ends. Germline V lookup: CDR1 SGDLS, CDR2 YYNGEE.

This clone showed up just a few times. The chain recombines TRBV4-1 with TRBJ2-5; 12 bases fit TRBD2. Trimming at V came to 1 base and at J to 4 bases, leaving 7 bases not matched to a gene. Germline lookup yields CDR1 MGHRA and CDR2 YSYEKL. The CDR3 loop spans 17 amino acids. This chain's CDR3 is CASSQAPSGLAGETQYF. DNA of the CDR3: TGCGCCAGCAGCCAAGCCCCGTCGGGACTAGCGGGAGAGACCCAGTACTTC.

V usage is TRBV7-9 and J usage is TRBJ2-5; TRBD1 matches 7 bases. The J call may be in error: the DNA end matches TRBJ2-7 better. This CDR3 comprises 13 residues. From germline, CDR1 is SEHNR and CDR2 FQNEAQ (reference sequence). The CDR3 sequence: CASSLAHRGEQYF. The CDR3, as DNA: TGTGCCAGCAGCTTAGCGCACAGGGGCGAGCAGTACTTC.

The rearrangement links TRBV4-1 to TRBJ1-1; maybe TRBD1 (5 bases). This CDR3 contains 15 residues. Germline assignment: CDR1 MGHRA and CDR2 YSYEKL. Trimming stripped 0 bases from V and 7 bases from J, with 15 bases between. The CDR3: CASSQDEQVIGEAFF. The CDR3 DNA reads as TGCGCCAGCAGCCAAGATGAACAGGTGATTGGTGAAGCTTTCTTT.

The chain couples TRBV5-8 to TRBJ1-2; D is unclear. The CDR3 contains 16 residues. With 3 bases removed from V and 3 bases from J, the gap between germline ends came to 18 bases. Germline V gives CDR1 SGHTS, CDR2 YDEGEE. The CDR3 loop is CASSSTGRAKHYGYTF. The DNA for the CDR3 is TGTGCCAGCAGCTCAACCGGGAGAGCGAAACACTATGGCTACACCTTC.

The rearrangement links TRBV15 to TRBJ2-1, with unresolved D. The CDR3 covers 14 residues. CDR1 is LNHNV, CDR2 YYDKDF, per germline (reference sequence). V gave up 1 base and J gave up 4 bases, with 8 bases separating them. CDR3 protein: CATSRVSLYNEQFF. In nucleotides, the CDR3 is TGTGCCACCAGCAGAGTCTCACTGTACAATGAGCAGTTCTTC. Based on the CDR3 plus reference TRBV15 and TRBJ2-1, the full variable domain is DAMVIQNPRYQVTQFGKPVTLSCSQTLNHNVMYWYQQKSSQAPKLLFHYYDKDFNNEADTPDNFQSRRPNTSFCFLDIRSPGLGDTAMYLCATSRVSLYNEQFFGPGTRLTVL.

The chain couples TRBV4-2 to TRBJ2-7; D gene unclear. Deletions cut 2 bases from V and 0 bases from J, with 11 bases between. CDR3 length equals 15 residues. CDR1 is LGHNA and CDR2 is YNFKEQ in the germline V gene. The CDR3 loop reads CASSQQTASSYEQYF. The CDR3, as DNA: TGTGCCAGCAGCCAACAGACGGCTAGCTCCTACGAGCAGTACTTC.

The DNA of the CDR3 is TGCAGCGCCTCTCTGGGGACGGCGGGGGCCTACGAGCAGTACTTC. Translated: CSASLGTAGAYEQYF. This sequence joins TRBV29-1 and TRBJ2-7; TRBD2 matches 7 bases. Germline CDR1 and CDR2: SQVTM and ANQGSEA. CDR3 length equals 15 residues. V shed 7 bases, J shed 2 bases, and the junction held 14 bases outside the gene matches.

The chain links TRBV18 to TRBJ2-7; TRBD2 agrees at 10 bases. Losses at the gene ends were 5 bases for V and 4 bases for J; bases not matched to a gene: 8. The CDR3 is made up of 15 amino acids. CDR1 is KGHSH, CDR2 LQKENI, per germline. CDR3 sequence (DNA): TGTGCCAGCTCATCTCTAACTAGCGGGGTATACGAGCAGTACTTC. This sequence encodes CASSSLTSGVYEQYF.

CDR3 DNA: TGTGCCAGCAGTCGTGGACAGGGGAGAAACACCATATATTTT. Its translation: CASSRGQGRNTIYF. The chain carries TRBV6-5 and TRBJ1-3, with 9 bases matching TRBD1. The germline V gene encodes CDR1 MNHEY and CDR2 SVGAGI. The ends lost 5 bases at V and 5 bases at J; junction bases unmatched: 4. The CDR3 has 14 residues.

The CDR3 loop reads CASIGDRGQTGANVLTF. CDR3 nucleotides: TGTGCCAGCATAGGGGACAGGGGGCAGACTGGGGCCAACGTCCTGACTTTC. The rearrangement uses TRBV2 and TRBJ2-6; 12 bases match TRBD1. CDR3 length: 17 residues. The germline V gene has CDR1 SNHLY and CDR2 FYNNEI. Trimming at V came to 7 bases and at J to 2 bases, leaving 6 bases not matched to a gene.

The CDR3 DNA reads as TGTGCCAGCGGGACAGAGTTGACCTACGAGCAGTACTTC. This encodes CASGTELTYEQYF. V gene TRBV7-9 combines with J gene TRBJ2-7; TRBD1 matches at 7 bases. V lost 8 bases to trimming and J lost 2 bases; unmatched junction nucleotides: 6. The CDR3 loop spans 13 amino acids. Looked up from germline, CDR1 is SEHNR and CDR2 is FQNEAQ (reference sequence).

This chain links TRBV27 with TRBJ2-3; 7 bases fit TRBD2. V shed 3 bases and J 2 bases; nucleotides not matched to a gene: 2. CDR3 length equals 14 residues. Germline values: CDR1 MNHEY, CDR2 SMNVEV (reference sequence). The CDR3 protein is CASSFTSATDTQYF. Here the CDR3 DNA reads TGTGCCAGCAGTTTTACTAGCGCCACAGATACGCAGTATTTT.

The chain joins TRBV7-2 to TRBJ2-1; 9 bases agree with TRBD1. Germline CDR1 is SGHTA and CDR2 is FQGNSA. The CDR3 consists of 14 residues. Trimming took 8 bases from V and 6 from J; bases not matched to a gene: 8. The CDR3: CASGLDRGRNEQFF. The CDR3, as DNA: TGTGCCAGCGGCCTGGACAGGGGACGCAATGAGCAGTTCTTC.

The chain recombines TRBV6-1 with TRBJ1-3, with a possible D match to TRBD1 (5 bases). The CDR3 runs 15 residues. Germline CDR1 and CDR2: MNHNS and SASEGT. Trimming took 0 bases from V and 3 from J, leaving 9 bases between them. CDR3 loop: CASSEAQGSGNTIYF. In DNA form, the CDR3 reads TGTGCCAGCAGTGAAGCCCAGGGTAGTGGAAACACCATATATTTT.

This rearrangement joins TRBV21-1 to TRBJ2-7. TRBV21-1 is tagged as a pseudogene. The CDR3 loop spans 10 amino acids. CDR3 residues: CASSTYEQYF. In DNA, the CDR3 is TGTGCCAGCAGCACCTACGAGCAGTACTTC.